This T cell receptor beta chain came from a study of blood T cell repertoires in COVID-19. Germline V gene lookup returns CDR1 LGHNA and CDR2 YNFKEQ. The CDR3 runs to 17 residues. V was clipped by 1 base and J by 0 bases; unmatched bases: 6. Assay used: immunoSEQ multiplex PCR; TCRdb lists only in-frame clones, some missing. The repertoire consists of about 190,000 clones, with approximately 85% occurring once and the leading ten covering 5.6%. The sample was PBMCs or T cells enriched from blood (not recorded which). This clonotype was sampled from a man aged 40-49 years with acute COVID-19. The chain combines TRBV4-2 with TRBJ2-7, with 10 bases matching TRBD2. DNA for the CDR3: TGTGCCAGCAGCCAAGGCCTAGCGGGAGTTATCTCCTACGAGCAGTACTTC. Its protein is CASSQGLAGVISYEQYF.